This T cell receptor (beta chain) emerged from a study of cytomegalovirus exposure and HLA in healthy donors. Whole-study findings and limits: Cytomegalovirus-associated status was assigned to 150 to 200 TCR beta chains. High sensitivity and specificity were reportedly achieved when the classifier diagnosed cytomegalovirus status.

Germline CDR1 is SGHTA and CDR2 is FQGTGA. CDR3 length: 15 amino acids. V shed 4 bases and J shed 1 base, with 11 bases lying between them. A word on this clone: What it binds is not known.

Sequencing was performed with immunoSEQ multiplex PCR; in TCRdb, only in-frame clones are kept and a portion is missing. Among over 110,000 clones listed, just under 85% were seen once. The chain employs TRBV7-3 and TRBJ2-1; the D gene is possibly TRBD1 (5 bases). This receptor was taken from a woman aged 25-40 years in good health and CMV-seronegative. The sequenced sample was PBMCs. CDR3 residues: CASSSQTASYNEQFF. CDR3 DNA: TGTGCCAGCAGCTCCCAGACAGCTTCCTACAATGAGCAGTTCTTC.